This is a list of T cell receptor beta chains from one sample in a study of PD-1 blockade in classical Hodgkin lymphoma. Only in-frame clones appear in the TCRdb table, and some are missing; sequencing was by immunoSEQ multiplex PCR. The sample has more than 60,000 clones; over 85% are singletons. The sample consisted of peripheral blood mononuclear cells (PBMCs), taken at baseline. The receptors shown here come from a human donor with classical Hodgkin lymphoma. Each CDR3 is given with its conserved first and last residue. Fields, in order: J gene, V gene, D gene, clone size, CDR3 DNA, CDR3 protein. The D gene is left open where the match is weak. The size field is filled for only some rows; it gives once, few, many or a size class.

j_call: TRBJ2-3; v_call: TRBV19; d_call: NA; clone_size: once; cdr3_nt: TGTGCCAGTAGGGCCGGGAACTCACACACAGATACGCAGTATTTT; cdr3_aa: CASRAGNSHTDTQYF
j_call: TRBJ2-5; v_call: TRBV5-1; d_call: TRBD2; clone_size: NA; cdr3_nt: TGCGCCAGCAGCCGTAGGGCGGATAGCGGGGAGACCCAGTACTTC; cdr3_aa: CASSRRADSGETQYF
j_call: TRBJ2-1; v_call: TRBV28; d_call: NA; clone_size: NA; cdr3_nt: TGTGCCAGCAGTTTAGGCTCCATCGGGGTCGATGAGCAGTTCTTC; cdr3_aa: CASSLGSIGVDEQFF
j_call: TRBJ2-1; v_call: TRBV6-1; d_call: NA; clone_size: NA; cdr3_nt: TGTGCCAGCAGTGGACGACTGATTAAAGTCGGGGGCGATGAGCAGTTCTTC; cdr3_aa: CASSGRLIKVGGDEQFF
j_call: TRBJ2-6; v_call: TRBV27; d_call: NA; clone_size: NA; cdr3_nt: TGTGCCAGCAGGGATCAGGGCTCTGGGGCCAACGTCCTGACTTTC; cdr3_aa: CASRDQGSGANVLTF
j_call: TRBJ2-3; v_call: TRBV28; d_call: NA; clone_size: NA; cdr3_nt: TGTGCCAGCAGTTTAAGGGCCCTCGGGTCAGATACGCAGTATTTT; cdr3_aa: CASSLRALGSDTQYF
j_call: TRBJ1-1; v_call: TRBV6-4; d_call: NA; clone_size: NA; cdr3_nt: TGTGCCAGCAGTGACGATACCGGGATTAGAGCTTTCTTT; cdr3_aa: CASSDDTGIRAFF
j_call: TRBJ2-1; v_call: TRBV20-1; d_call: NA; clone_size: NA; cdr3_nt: TGCAGTGCTAGTCCGAATGAGCAGTTCTTC; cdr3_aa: CSASPNEQFF
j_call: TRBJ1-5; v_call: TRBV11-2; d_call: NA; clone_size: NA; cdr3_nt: TGTGCCAGCAGCTTAGATCTGGACAGCCAGGAGCCCCAGCATTTT; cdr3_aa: CASSLDLDSQEPQHF
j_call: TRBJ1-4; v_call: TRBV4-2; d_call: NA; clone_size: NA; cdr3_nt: TGTGCCAGCAGCCAAGATGCTGTCCTCTCTGGGGGTATCGCTGAAAAACTGTTTTTT; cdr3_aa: CASSQDAVLSGGIAEKLFF
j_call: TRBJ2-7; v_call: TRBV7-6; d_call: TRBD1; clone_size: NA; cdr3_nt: TGTGCCAGCACCTCCACCCCCACAGGGGTAAGCTACGAGCAGTACTTC; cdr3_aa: CASTSTPTGVSYEQYF
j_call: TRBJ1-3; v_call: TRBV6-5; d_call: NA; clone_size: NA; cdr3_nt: TGTGCCAGCAGAACAGGGTCTGGAAACACCATATATTTT; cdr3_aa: CASRTGSGNTIYF
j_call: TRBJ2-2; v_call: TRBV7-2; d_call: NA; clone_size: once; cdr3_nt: TGTGCCAGCGACCCGGGTACTGGGGAGCTGTTTTTT; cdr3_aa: CASDPGTGELFF
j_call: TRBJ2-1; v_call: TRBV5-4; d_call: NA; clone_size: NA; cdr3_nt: TGTGCCAGCAGCTTGGGCCGGGACTCATCTTACAATGAGCAGTTCTTC; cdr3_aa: CASSLGRDSSYNEQFF
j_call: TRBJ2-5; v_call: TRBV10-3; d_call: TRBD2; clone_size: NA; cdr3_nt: TGTGCCATCAGTGAAGGCGGGGGGGCCGGGGAGACCCAGTACTTC; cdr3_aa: CAISEGGGAGETQYF
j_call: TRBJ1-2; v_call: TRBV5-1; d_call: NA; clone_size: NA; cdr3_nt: TGCGCCAGCAGCGGAACGACAGGCCACTATGGCTACACCTTC; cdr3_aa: CASSGTTGHYGYTF
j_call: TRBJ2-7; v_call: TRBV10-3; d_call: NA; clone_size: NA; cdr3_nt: TGTGCCATCAGTGAGTCAGGGCGCCCCTACGAGCAGTACTTC; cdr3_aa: CAISESGRPYEQYF
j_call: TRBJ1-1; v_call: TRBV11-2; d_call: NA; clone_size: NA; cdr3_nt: TGTGCCAGCAGCTTAGTAGCTAGGCAGGAGCTGAACACTGAAGCTTTCTTT; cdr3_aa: CASSLVARQELNTEAFF
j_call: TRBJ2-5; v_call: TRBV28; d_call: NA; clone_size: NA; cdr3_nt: TGTGCCAGCAGTTTGTTCCCGGGAAGTGGAGAGACCCAGTACTTC; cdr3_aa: CASSLFPGSGETQYF
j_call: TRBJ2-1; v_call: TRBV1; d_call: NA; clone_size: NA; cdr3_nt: TGCACCAGCAGCCAAGATGGCGGGGCGAGCTCCTACAATGAGCAGTTCTTC; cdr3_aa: CTSSQDGGASSYNEQFF
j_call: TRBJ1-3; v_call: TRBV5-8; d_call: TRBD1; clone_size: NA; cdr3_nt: TGTGCCAGCAGCTTGACCCCAGGGGGTAGTGGAAACACCATATATTTT; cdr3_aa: CASSLTPGGSGNTIYF
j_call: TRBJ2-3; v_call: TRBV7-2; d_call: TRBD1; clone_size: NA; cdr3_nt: TGTGCCAGCAGCCGACAGGGGTTGGATACGCAGTATTTT; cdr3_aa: CASSRQGLDTQYF
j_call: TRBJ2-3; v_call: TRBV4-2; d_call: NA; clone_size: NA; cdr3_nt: TGTGCCAGCAGCGCAACAGGGACAGATACGCAGTATTTT; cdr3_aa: CASSATGTDTQYF
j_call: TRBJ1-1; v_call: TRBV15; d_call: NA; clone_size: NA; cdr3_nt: TGTGCCACCAGCAGAGATCAGGGGACTGTGGCTTTCTTT; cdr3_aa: CATSRDQGTVAFF
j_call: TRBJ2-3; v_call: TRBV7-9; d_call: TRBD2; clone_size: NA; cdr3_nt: TGTGCCAGCAGCTTTACTTGGACTAGCGGGGGGGCCGGTACGCAGTATTTT; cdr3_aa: CASSFTWTSGGAGTQYF
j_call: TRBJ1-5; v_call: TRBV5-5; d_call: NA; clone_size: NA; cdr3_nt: TGTGCCAGCAGCTTGGGTGGGAATTCTGGGAGTCAGCCCCAGCATTTT; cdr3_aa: CASSLGGNSGSQPQHF
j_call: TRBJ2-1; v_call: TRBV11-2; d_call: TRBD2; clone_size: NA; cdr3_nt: TGTGCCAGCAGCCAGGGACTAGCGGGGTATGGGTTCTTC; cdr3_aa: CASSQGLAGYGFF
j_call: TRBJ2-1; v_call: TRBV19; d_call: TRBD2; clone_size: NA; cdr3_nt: TGTGCCAGCCTGGGGGGGGGTGGTAGCGGGAGAGACTACAATGAGCAGTTCTTC; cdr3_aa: CASLGGGGSGRDYNEQFF
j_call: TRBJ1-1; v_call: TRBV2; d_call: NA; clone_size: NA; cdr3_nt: TGTGCCAGCAGCGAAGGGATTCTGAACACTGAAGCTTTCTTT; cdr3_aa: CASSEGILNTEAFF
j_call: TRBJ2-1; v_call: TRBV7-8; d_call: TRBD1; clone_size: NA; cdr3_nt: TGTGCCAGCAGTAGAAGTACAGGGGGCTTCTACAATGAGCAGTTCTTC; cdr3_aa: CASSRSTGGFYNEQFF
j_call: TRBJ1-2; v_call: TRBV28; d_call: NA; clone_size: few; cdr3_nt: TGTGCCAGCAGTTCTATAGATACAGCGGGCCGGGGATCGGGCTATGGCTACACCTTC; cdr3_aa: CASSSIDTAGRGSGYGYTF
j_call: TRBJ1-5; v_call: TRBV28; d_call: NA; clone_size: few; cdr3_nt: TGTGCCAGCAGTTACGATCAGCCCCAGCATTTT; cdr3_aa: CASSYDQPQHF
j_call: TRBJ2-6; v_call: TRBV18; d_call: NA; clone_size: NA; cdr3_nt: TGTGCCAGCTCACCACGCCTTCGGGGGCCTGACTCTGGGGCCAACGTCCTGACTTTC; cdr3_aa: CASSPRLRGPDSGANVLTF
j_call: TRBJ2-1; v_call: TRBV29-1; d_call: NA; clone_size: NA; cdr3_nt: TGCAGCGTTGAACCGGCTAGCGATCTGAACAATGAGCAGTTCTTC; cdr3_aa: CSVEPASDLNNEQFF
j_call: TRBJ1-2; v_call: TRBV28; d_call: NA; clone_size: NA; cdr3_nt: TGTGCCAGCAGTTTATCGGCCTCGGCAACCGCGGGATCGAACTATGGCTACACCTTC; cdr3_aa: CASSLSASATAGSNYGYTF
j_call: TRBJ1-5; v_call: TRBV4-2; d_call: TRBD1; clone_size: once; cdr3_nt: TGTGCCAGCAGCTACTCACAGGGGGCGAGCAATCAGCCCCAGCATTTT; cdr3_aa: CASSYSQGASNQPQHF
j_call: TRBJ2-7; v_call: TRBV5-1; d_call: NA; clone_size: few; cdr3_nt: TGCGCCAGCAGCTTGGGGCCCGGCTACGAGCAGTACTTC; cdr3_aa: CASSLGPGYEQYF
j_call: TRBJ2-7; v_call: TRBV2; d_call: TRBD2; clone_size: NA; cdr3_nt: TGTGCCAGCAGGGGTAGTCTAGCGGCCTACGAGCAGTACTTC; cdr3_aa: CASRGSLAAYEQYF
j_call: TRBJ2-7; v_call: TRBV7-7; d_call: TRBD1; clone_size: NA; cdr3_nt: TGTGCCAGCAGCCCCTCGACAGGGGGCTACGAGCAGTACTTC; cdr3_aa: CASSPSTGGYEQYF
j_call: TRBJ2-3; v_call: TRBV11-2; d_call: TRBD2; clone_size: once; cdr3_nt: TGTGCCAGCAGCCCTCAGCGGGGAGGGGCTGATACGCAGTATTTT; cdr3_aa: CASSPQRGGADTQYF
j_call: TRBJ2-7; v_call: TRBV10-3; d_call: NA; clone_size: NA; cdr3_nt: TGTGCCATCCGGGCGGCAGCGGCCTACGAGCAGTACTTC; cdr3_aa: CAIRAAAAYEQYF
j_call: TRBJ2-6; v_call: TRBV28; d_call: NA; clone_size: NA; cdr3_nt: TGTGCCAGCAGTTTCAGTAAATCTGGGGCCAACGTCCTGACTTTC; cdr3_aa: CASSFSKSGANVLTF
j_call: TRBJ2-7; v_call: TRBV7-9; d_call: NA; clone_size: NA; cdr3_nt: TGTGCCAGCAGCCCCCAACCGACAAGTTACGAGCAGTACTTC; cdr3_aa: CASSPQPTSYEQYF
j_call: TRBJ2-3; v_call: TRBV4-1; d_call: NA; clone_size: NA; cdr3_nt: TGCGCCAGCAGCCAAGATACTAACACAGATACGCAGTATTTT; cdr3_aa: CASSQDTNTDTQYF
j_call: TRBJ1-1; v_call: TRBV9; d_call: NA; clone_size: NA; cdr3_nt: TGTGCCAGCAGCGTAGGGATGAACACTGAAGCTTTCTTT; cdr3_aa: CASSVGMNTEAFF
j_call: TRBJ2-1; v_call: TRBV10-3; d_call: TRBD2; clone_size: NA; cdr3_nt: TGTGCCATCAGTGCAACTAGCGGGGGGGCTTCCTACAATGAGCAGTTCTTC; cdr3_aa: CAISATSGGASYNEQFF
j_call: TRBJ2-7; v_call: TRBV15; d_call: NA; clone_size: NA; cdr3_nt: TGTGCCACGAACGCCGGGACTTCTCCCTACGAGCAGTACTTC; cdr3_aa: CATNAGTSPYEQYF
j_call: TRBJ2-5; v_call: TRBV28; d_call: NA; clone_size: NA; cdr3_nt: TGTGCCAGCAGTAGGGAGACCCAGTACTTC; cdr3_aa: CASSRETQYF
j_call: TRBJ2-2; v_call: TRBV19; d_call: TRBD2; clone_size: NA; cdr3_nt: TGTGCCAGTAGTATAAGCGGGGGAGGCACCGGGGAGCTGTTTTTT; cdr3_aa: CASSISGGGTGELFF
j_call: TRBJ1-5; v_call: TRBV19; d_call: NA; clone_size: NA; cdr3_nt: TGTGCCAGTAGTATCCAGGGGACTAGCAATCAGCCCCAGCATTTT; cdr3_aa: CASSIQGTSNQPQHF
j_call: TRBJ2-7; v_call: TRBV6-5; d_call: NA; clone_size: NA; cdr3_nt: TGTGCCAGCCGTAAACAGCCCTTACCTTCCTACGAGCAGTACTTC; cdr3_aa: CASRKQPLPSYEQYF
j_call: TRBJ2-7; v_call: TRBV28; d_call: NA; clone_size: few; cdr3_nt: TGTGCCAGGGCTCAGAGTAGCTCTTTGGACGAGCAGTACTTC; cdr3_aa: CARAQSSSLDEQYF
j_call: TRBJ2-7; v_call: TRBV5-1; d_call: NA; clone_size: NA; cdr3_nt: TGCGCCAGCAGCTTGGCGGGCGGATCCTACGAGCAGTACTTC; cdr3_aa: CASSLAGGSYEQYF
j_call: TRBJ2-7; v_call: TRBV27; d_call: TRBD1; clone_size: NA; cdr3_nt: TGTGCCAGCAGTTTATCGGAACCGGGACAGACCTACGAGCAGTACTTC; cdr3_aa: CASSLSEPGQTYEQYF
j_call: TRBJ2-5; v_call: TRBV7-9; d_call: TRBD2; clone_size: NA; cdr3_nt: TGTGCCAGCAGCCTGCCTAGCGGGAGAGGAGAGACCCAGTACTTC; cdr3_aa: CASSLPSGRGETQYF
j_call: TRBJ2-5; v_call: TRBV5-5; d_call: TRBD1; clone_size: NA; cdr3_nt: TGTGCCAGCAGCTTGGCCGGACAGGTTGCTCTGTACTTC; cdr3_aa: CASSLAGQVALYF
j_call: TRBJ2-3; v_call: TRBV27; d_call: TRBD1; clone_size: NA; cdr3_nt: TGTGCCAGCAGCCGGGACAGTCAAACAGATACGCAGTATTTT; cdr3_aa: CASSRDSQTDTQYF
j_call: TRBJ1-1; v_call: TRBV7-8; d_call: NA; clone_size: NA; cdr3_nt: TGTGCCAGCAGCTTAGAGGCCTGGGGAGGCACTGAAGCTTTCTTT; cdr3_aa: CASSLEAWGGTEAFF
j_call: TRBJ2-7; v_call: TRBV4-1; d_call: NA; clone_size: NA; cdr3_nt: TGCGCCAGCAGCGGAAACAGAGGGAGATCCTACGAGCAGTACTTC; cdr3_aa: CASSGNRGRSYEQYF
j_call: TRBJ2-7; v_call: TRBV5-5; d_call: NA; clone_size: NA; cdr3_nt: TGTGCCAGCAGCTTGGCCGGGGGAGGCTACGAGCAGTACTTC; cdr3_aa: CASSLAGGGYEQYF